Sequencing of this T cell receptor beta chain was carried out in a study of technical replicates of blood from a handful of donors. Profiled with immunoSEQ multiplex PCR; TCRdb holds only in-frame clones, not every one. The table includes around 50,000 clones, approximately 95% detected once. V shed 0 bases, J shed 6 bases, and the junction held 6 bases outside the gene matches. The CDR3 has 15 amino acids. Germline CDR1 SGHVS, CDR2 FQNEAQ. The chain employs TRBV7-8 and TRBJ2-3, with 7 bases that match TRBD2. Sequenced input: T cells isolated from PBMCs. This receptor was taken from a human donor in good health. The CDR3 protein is CASSLARLASDTQYF. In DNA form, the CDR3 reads TGTGCCAGCAGCTTAGCGCGACTAGCATCTGATACGCAGTATTTT.